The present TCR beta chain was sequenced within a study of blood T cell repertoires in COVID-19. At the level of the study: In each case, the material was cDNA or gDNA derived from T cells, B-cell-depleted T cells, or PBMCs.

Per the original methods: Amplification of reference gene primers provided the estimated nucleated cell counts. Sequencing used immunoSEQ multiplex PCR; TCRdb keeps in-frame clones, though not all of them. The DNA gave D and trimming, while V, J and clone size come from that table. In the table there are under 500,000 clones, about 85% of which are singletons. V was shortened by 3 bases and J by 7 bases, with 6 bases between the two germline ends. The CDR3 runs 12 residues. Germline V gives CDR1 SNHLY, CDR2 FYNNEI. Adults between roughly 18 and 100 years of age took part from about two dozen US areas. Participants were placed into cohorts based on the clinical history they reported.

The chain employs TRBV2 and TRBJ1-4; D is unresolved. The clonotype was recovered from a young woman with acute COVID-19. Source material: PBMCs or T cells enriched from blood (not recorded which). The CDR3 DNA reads TGTGCCAGCAGTGATAGTCGTGAAAAACTGTTTTTT. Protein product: CASSDSREKLFF.